Listed below are T cell receptor beta chains from one sample, sequenced in a study of T cell repertoires and leukemia-associated antigens. TCRdb passed the 5' RACE reads through MiXCR, listing each CDR3 protein once. The sample consists of about 11,000 distinct CDR3 sequences, roughly 43% of them appearing once. No antigens are known for them. Material: CD3+ T cells sorted from blood and cultured. The receptor set was obtained from a female donor in good health. Each CDR3 is given without its conserved first and last residue.

V gene: TRBV14; J gene: TRBJ2-2; CDR3 protein: ASSRVAGVVGELF
V gene: TRBV6-9; J gene: TRBJ1-1; CDR3 protein: ASNLGQNTEAF
V gene: TRBV6-6; J gene: TRBJ1-1; CDR3 protein: ASSYSGQGANSLAF
V gene: TRBV19; J gene: TRBJ1-2; CDR3 protein: AGIHPDSYGYT
V gene: TRBV20-1; J gene: TRBJ2-7; CDR3 protein: SARVGGVSYEQY
V gene: TRBV12-3/TRBV12-4; J gene: TRBJ2-7; CDR3 protein: ASSLEGGGYEQY
V gene: TRBV7-9; J gene: TRBJ1-6; CDR3 protein: ASGRDPGYNSLLH
V gene: TRBV24-1; J gene: TRBJ2-1; CDR3 protein: ATSDLPAGAHEQF
V gene: TRBV4-1; J gene: TRBJ2-7; CDR3 protein: ASSPKRETGGLRKQY
V gene: TRBV5-4; J gene: TRBJ2-2; CDR3 protein: ASSPRTGNTGELF
V gene: TRBV7-9; J gene: TRBJ2-7; CDR3 protein: ASSFVAGAYEQY